These T cell receptor beta chains were read from a single sample in a study of identical twins. TCRdb redid the calling of the 5' RACE reads with MiXCR, one entry per CDR3 protein. Of roughly 690,000 distinct CDR3 sequences listed, 5.5% to 7.5% are singletons. Material: naive T cells sorted from blood. The receptor source for this set is a man aged 18 to 29 in good health. Both conserved end residues are part of each CDR3. A D gene is named only where the DNA matches it firmly. A row's size may be missing; if present it is once, few, many or a size class.

v_gene,abundance,d_gene,j_gene,len,CDR3nt,CDR3aa
TRBV29-1,many,-,TRBJ2-1,11,TGCAGCGTTGAGAACACCCGGGAGCAGTTCTTC,CSVENTREQFF
TRBV7-3,many,-,TRBJ2-2,14,TGTGCCAGCAGCTTAAGAGTAGTCCCTGGGGAGCTGTTTTTT,CASSLRVVPGELFF
TRBV29-1,many,-,TRBJ2-1,13,TGCAGCGTTGTCGGGCGCTTCGGCGATGAGCAGTTCTTC,CSVVGRFGDEQFF
TRBV12-3/TRBV12-4,few,TRBD1,TRBJ1-2,13,TGTGCCAGCACCCCCCAGACAGGGAACGGCTACACCTTC,CASTPQTGNGYTF
TRBV5-1,many,TRBD2,TRBJ2-2,17,TGCGCCAGCAGCTGGGGACTAGCGGGAGGTGGCACCGGGGAGCTGTTTTTT,CASSWGLAGGGTGELFF
TRBV11-3,few,-,TRBJ2-1,13,TGTGCCAGCAGCTTATCTTTAGCCCATGAGCAGTTCTTC,CASSLSLAHEQFF
TRBV28,many,-,TRBJ2-7,12,TGTGCCAGCAGTTTATCCAGGTACGAGCAGTACTTC,CASSLSRYEQYF
TRBV5-1,-,TRBD2,TRBJ2-5,17,TGCGCCAGCAGCCTGCGGGGGGGGCAGCGGATCCAAGAGACCCAGTACTTC,CASSLRGGQRIQETQYF
TRBV12-3/TRBV12-4,many,TRBD2,TRBJ2-1,13,TGTGCCAGCAGCGGGACTAGCGGTCATGAGCAGTTCTTC,CASSGTSGHEQFF
TRBV6-6,many,-,TRBJ2-3,13,TGTGCCAGCAGTTATCATCGCACAGATACGCAGTATTTT,CASSYHRTDTQYF
TRBV12-3/TRBV12-4,many,-,TRBJ2-1,16,TGTGCCAGCAGTTTAATGGGCAGAAGCTCCTACAATGAGCAGTTCTTC,CASSLMGRSSYNEQFF
TRBV12-3/TRBV12-4,many,-,TRBJ2-1,16,TGTGCCAGCAGTTTCGTGGCTAGTGCCCTACTCAATGAGCAGTTCTTC,CASSFVASALLNEQFF
TRBV29-1,many,-,TRBJ2-2,14,TGCAGCGTTATCGGACAGCAGAACACCGGGGAGCTGTTTTTT,CSVIGQQNTGELFF
TRBV27,many,TRBD1,TRBJ1-4,15,TGTGCCAGCAGTCCGCGGACAGGGGAGGATGAAAAACTGTTTTTT,CASSPRTGEDEKLFF
TRBV24-1,-,-,TRBJ2-5,16,TGTGCCACCAGTGGAGTTACAGGGCTAGCCGGTGAGACCCAGTACTTC,CATSGVTGLAGETQYF
TRBV20-1,many,-,TRBJ1-1,14,TGCAGTGCTGATTACGGACGTACGAACACTGAAGCTTTCTTT,CSADYGRTNTEAFF
TRBV6-1,many,TRBD2,TRBJ2-1,14,TGTGCCAGCAGTCCGGGACTAGCGGCCAATGAGCAGTTCTTC,CASSPGLAANEQFF
TRBV6-5,many,-,TRBJ2-5,14,TGTGCCAGCAGTTACCTGGGGAATCAAGAGACCCAGTACTTC,CASSYLGNQETQYF
TRBV12-3/TRBV12-4,few,TRBD2,TRBJ2-7,14,TGTGCCAGCAGGGCTAGCGGGGGAAACTACGAGCAGTACTTC,CASRASGGNYEQYF
TRBV19,-,-,TRBJ1-2,13,TGTGCCAGTAGTATAGCCGAGGGTTCGGGCTACACCTTC,CASSIAEGSGYTF
TRBV5-1,few,TRBD2,TRBJ2-1,18,TGCGCCAGCAGCTCCTCCCCCGCTAGCGGTTTCTCCTACAATGAGCAGTTCTTC,CASSSSPASGFSYNEQFF
TRBV7-2,many,TRBD1,TRBJ1-5,14,TGTGCCAGCAGCTTAGAGACAGGGAAAAAGCCCCAGCATTTT,CASSLETGKKPQHF
TRBV11-3,few,TRBD2,TRBJ2-2,16,TGTGCCAGCAGCTTAACAGCGGGAGATACCACCGGGGAGCTGTTTTTT,CASSLTAGDTTGELFF
TRBV20-1,-,-,TRBJ2-3,12,TGCAGTGCTAGAGATTCGTGGGATACGCAGTATTTT,CSARDSWDTQYF
TRBV20-1,many,TRBD2,TRBJ2-3,14,TGCAGTGCTAGAGAGGCACTAGCGGGAGGGACGCAGTATTTT,CSAREALAGGTQYF
TRBV11-2,many,TRBD1,TRBJ2-2,14,TGTGCCAGCAGCAGAGACAGGGGCACCGGGGAGCTGTTTTTT,CASSRDRGTGELFF
TRBV24-1,many,-,TRBJ2-7,13,TGTGCCACCAGTGATCTACTAAATGACGAGCAGTACTTC,CATSDLLNDEQYF
TRBV10-3,many,-,TRBJ1-3,12,TGTGCCATCCATGAAGCAGGAAACACCATATATTTT,CAIHEAGNTIYF
TRBV12-3/TRBV12-4,-,-,TRBJ1-2,13,TGTGCCAGCAGTCGGCAGTCGGCCTATGGCTACACCTTC,CASSRQSAYGYTF
TRBV20-1,-,-,TRBJ1-1,15,TGCAGTGGGGACTCCCGGCTAGGGGGGAACACTGAAGCTTTCTTT,CSGDSRLGGNTEAFF
TRBV12-3/TRBV12-4,many,-,TRBJ2-5,14,TGTGCCAGCAGTTTAGGTGGGAGGGGGGAGACCCAGTACTTC,CASSLGGRGETQYF
TRBV29-1,many,-,TRBJ2-2,12,TGCAGCGTTGGGTGGGGAACCGGGGAGCTGTTTTTT,CSVGWGTGELFF
TRBV20-1,-,-,TRBJ1-2,12,TGCAGCGGGACCGGGACAAACTATGGCTACACCTTC,CSGTGTNYGYTF
TRBV4-2,few,TRBD1,TRBJ1-2,16,TGTGCCAGCAGCCAACCGGGACAGGTGACCCGATCCGGCTACACCTTC,CASSQPGQVTRSGYTF
TRBV30,-,-,TRBJ2-7,13,TGTGCCTGGAGTCCACCGGGACCCTACGAGCAGTACTTC,CAWSPPGPYEQYF
TRBV29-1,-,TRBD2,TRBJ2-1,14,TGCAGCGTCGACGGACTAGCGGGAGTCGATGAGCAGTTCTTC,CSVDGLAGVDEQFF
TRBV7-7,many,TRBD2,TRBJ2-2,17,TGTGCCAGCAGCTTATCTCCAGGGACTAGCGTCTCCGGGGAGCTGTTTTTT,CASSLSPGTSVSGELFF
TRBV28,few,-,TRBJ1-1,15,TGTGCCAGCAGTTTAAATGGACAGCCGAACACTGAAGCTTTCTTT,CASSLNGQPNTEAFF
TRBV5-1,-,-,TRBJ2-3,15,TGCGCCAGCAGCTTGGGAGGAAGGGACACCAATACGCAGTATTTT,CASSLGGRDTNTQYF
TRBV28,many,TRBD2,TRBJ2-1,17,TGTGCCAGCAGTTTAAGGACTAGCGGGTATAGGAACAATGAGCAGTTCTTC,CASSLRTSGYRNNEQFF
TRBV3-1,many,TRBD1,TRBJ1-4,15,TGTGCCAGCAGCCAAGATGTACAGGGGAAGGGAAAACTGTTTTTT,CASSQDVQGKGKLFF
TRBV24-1,many,TRBD1,TRBJ1-5,14,TGTGCCACCAGTGATGGACAGGGGGATCAGCCCCAGCATTTT,CATSDGQGDQPQHF
TRBV5-1,few,-,TRBJ2-5,15,TGCGCCAGCAGCTTGGTGGTTGGGGGACCCGGGACCCAGTACTTC,CASSLVVGGPGTQYF
TRBV4-1,few,-,TRBJ1-2,16,TGCGCCAGCAGCCAAGCGAGACTTAGGGGTGGCGAGGGCTACACCTTC,CASSQARLRGGEGYTF
TRBV7-6,-,-,TRBJ1-4,18,TGTGCCAGCAGCTTTTCTCCCCTCGGGTTAAACCAGGACGAAAAACTGTTTTTT,CASSFSPLGLNQDEKLFF
TRBV5-1,few,-,TRBJ2-1,13,TGCGCCAGCAGCTTCATCGGCAGCGATGAGCAGTTCTTC,CASSFIGSDEQFF
TRBV4-3,many,-,TRBJ1-1,13,TGCGCCAGCAGCCATGCCGGGTCCACTGAAGCTTTCTTT,CASSHAGSTEAFF
TRBV10-3,few,-,TRBJ1-6,14,TGTGCCATCAGTGCTGACAGAATGAATTCACCCCTCCACTTT,CAISADRMNSPLHF
TRBV7-8,-,-,TRBJ1-6,14,TGTGCCAGCAGCCTCGGACCCTACGGTGGTCCCCTCCACTTT,CASSLGPYGGPLHF
TRBV7-9,few,-,TRBJ2-3,17,TGTGCCAGCAGCTTACGAGGACCGACTGGAGGCACAGATACGCAGTATTTT,CASSLRGPTGGTDTQYF
TRBV11-2,many,-,TRBJ2-4,14,TGTGCCAGCAGCTTAGGGTTGGCAGGGGTCGCTCAGTACTTC,CASSLGLAGVAQYF
TRBV20-1,-,TRBD2,TRBJ2-1,18,TGCAGTGCTAGAGATCTGGCGCAGCGGGAGGGCCCGAGGAATGAGCAGTTCTTC,CSARDLAQREGPRNEQFF
TRBV28,few,TRBD1,TRBJ2-7,14,TGTGCCAGCTGCCCCGGGACAGGGGGCGTTCGGCAGTACTTC,CASCPGTGGVRQYF